The sequence of this TCR beta chain was determined in a study of liver allograft versus peripheral blood T cells. On the study more broadly: Comparative analysis was performed on T cell receptor repertoires from transplanted livers and from recipients' peripheral blood.

For this clonotype: Its antigen remains unidentified.

V lost 6 bases and J 6 bases, leaving 8 bases between the germline ends. CDR1 is MNHEY, CDR2 SMNVEV, per germline (reference sequence). This CDR3 contains 12 residues. TCRdb re-called the reads with MiXCR, one entry per CDR3 protein. The profile shows 2,000 to 2,500 distinct CDR3 sequences, roughly a sixth of them singletons. Study observations and caveats: In liver allografts, T cell receptor repertoires reportedly differed from the repertoires found in peripheral blood.

This chain connects TRBV27 to TRBJ2-2; either TRBD1 or TRBD2 may fit D (5 bases each). This clonotype originated in a human patient who had a liver transplant. Some T cells may be the graft donor's. As DNA, the CDR3 is TGTGCCAGCAGGGGGGTGTCCGGGGAGCTGTTTTTT. This sequence encodes CASRGVSGELFF.